Only one count was recorded for the clone carrying this T cell receptor beta chain. The record originates from a study of T cell changes during pregnancy in multiple sclerosis. The V end lost 4 bases, the J end lost 8 bases, and 10 bases lay between the germline ends. CDR1 is SGHRS and CDR2 is YFSETQ in the germline V gene. This CDR3 contains 13 residues. Sequencing was performed with immunoSEQ multiplex PCR; in TCRdb, only in-frame clones are kept and a portion is missing. The repertoire includes roughly 86,000 clones, over 80% of them detected once, and under 3% sits in the top ten. The clonotype comes from a female donor with multiple sclerosis, enrolled in a pregnancy study. This sequence joins TRBV5-1 and TRBJ1-6; unclear D gene. The sample here was peripheral blood, taken in the first trimester of pregnancy. In nucleotides, the CDR3 is TGCGCCAGCAGCACCTACGGTGATTCACCCCTCCACTTT. Translation gives CASSTYGDSPLHF. Combining the CDR3 with reference TRBV5-1 and TRBJ1-6 gives the whole variable domain KAGVTQTPRYLIKTRGQQVTLSCSPISGHRSVSWYQQTPGQGLQFLFEYFSETQRNKGNFPGRFSGRQFSNSRSEMNVSTLELGDSALYLCASSTYGDSPLHFGNGTRLTVT.